These T cell receptor beta chains were read from a single sample in a study of blood T cell repertoires in COVID-19. The protocol was immunoSEQ multiplex PCR, while the TCRdb copy is restricted to in-frame clones and leaves out a portion. Of some 70,000 clones in the sample, 81% were seen once. Source material: peripheral blood. These receptor sequences come from a woman in her 70s with acute or convalescent COVID-19. CDR3s include the opening cysteine and the closing phenylalanine or tryptophan. A D gene is named only where the DNA matches it firmly. Clone sizes are given selectively: once, few, many, or a class where the clone is expanded.

>TRBJ1-6|-|-|TRBV23-1|15
TGCGCCAGCAGTCAATCGTGTTATTATAATTCACCCCTCCACTTT
CASSQSCYYNSPLHF
>TRBJ1-1|-|-|TRBV6-5|15
TGTGCCAGCAGTTGGCGGGCAGGGGCAAGCACTGAAGCTTTCTTT
CASSWRAGASTEAFF
>TRBJ2-7|few|TRBD2|TRBV2|14
TGTGCCAGCAGCCGACTAGCGGGGGCCTACGAGCAGTACTTC
CASSRLAGAYEQYF
>TRBJ2-7|-|-|TRBV21-1|18
TGTGCCAGCAGCAAAGGGCGGGCTCTTGTTCACAGTGGCTACGAGCAGTACTTC
CASSKGRALVHSGYEQYF
>TRBJ2-5|-|-|TRBV11-1|13
TGTGCCAGCAGCTGGGGCCCTCCGGAGACCCAGTACTTC
CASSWGPPETQYF
>TRBJ1-2|-|TRBD1|TRBV6-5|15
TGTGCCAGCAGGGACTGGGGACAGGGCCTCTATGGCTACACCTTC
CASRDWGQGLYGYTF
>TRBJ2-1|-|-|TRBV29-1|13
TGCAGCGTTGAGAACGTACTCTACAATGAGCAGTTCTTC
CSVENVLYNEQFF
>TRBJ1-6|once|TRBD1|TRBV12-3/TRBV12-4|13
TGTGCCAGCAGCTTGGGGACAGGAACACCCCTCCACTTT
CASSLGTGTPLHF
>TRBJ2-7|-|-|TRBV10-1|12
TGCGCCAGCAGTGATCAAACAAGTATGCAGTACTTC
CASSDQTSMQYF
>TRBJ2-5|-|TRBD2|TRBV9|14
TGTGCCAGCAGCGTAGGACTAGCGGGAGAGACCCAGTACTTC
CASSVGLAGETQYF
>TRBJ2-1|-|-|TRBV9|16
TGTGCCAGCAGCGTAGCATCCCCGAGCCCCTACAATGAGCAGTTCTTC
CASSVASPSPYNEQFF
>TRBJ2-7|-|TRBD2|TRBV5-1|15
TGCGCCAGCAGCTTAGGGGGTCTAGCGGGAGTCGAGCAGTACTTC
CASSLGGLAGVEQYF
>TRBJ1-5|few|-|TRBV6-2/TRBV6-3|14
TGTGCCAGCAGTTACTCGACTAGGGATCAGCCCCAGCATTTT
CASSYSTRDQPQHF
>TRBJ2-7|-|-|TRBV19|15
TGTGCCAGTAGTATAGCTCGACTCCCTTCCTATGAGCAGTACTTC
CASSIARLPSYEQYF
>TRBJ2-3|-|TRBD2|TRBV4-1|14
TGCGCCAGCAGCCAAGAAAGCGGGAGGGATACGCAGTATTTT
CASSQESGRDTQYF
>TRBJ1-6|-|TRBD1|TRBV12-3/TRBV12-4|13
TGTGCCAGCAGTGGGACAGCGTATTCACCCCTCCACTTT
CASSGTAYSPLHF
>TRBJ2-1|-|-|TRBV9|14
TGTGCCAGCAGCTTAGCAGAGGCCCCCAATGAGCAGTTCTTC
CASSLAEAPNEQFF
>TRBJ2-4|-|TRBD2|TRBV4-2|16
TGTGCCAGCAGCCCCGGACTAGCGGGAGGCCTAAACATTCAGTACTTC
CASSPGLAGGLNIQYF
>TRBJ2-7|-|-|TRBV28|13
TGTGCCAGCAGGCTCCCATCCTCGCGCGAGCAGTACTTC
CASRLPSSREQYF
>TRBJ2-1|-|TRBD1|TRBV30|14
TGTGCCTGGACGCCGCTGGACAGGGTGAATGAGCAGTTCTTC
CAWTPLDRVNEQFF
>TRBJ1-5|-|-|TRBV28|12
TGTGCAGCACGGGGGGCAGGACAGCCCCAGCATTTT
CAARGAGQPQHF
>TRBJ2-1|-|TRBD2|TRBV29-1|14
TGCAGCGTGCGACTAGCGGGAGGAAAGAATGAGCAGTTCTTC
CSVRLAGGKNEQFF
>TRBJ2-2|few|-|TRBV18|16
TGTGCCAGCTCACCCGAAGGACATCCCGGGACCGGGGAGCTGTTTTTT
CASSPEGHPGTGELFF
>TRBJ2-1|-|TRBD1|TRBV6-5|15
TGTGCCAGCAGTTTCCTCCGGGACAGATACAATGAGCAGTTCTTC
CASSFLRDRYNEQFF
>TRBJ1-2|-|TRBD1|TRBV19|16
TGTGCCAGTAGTATATCTTCTCGACAGGGGAACTATGGCTACACCTTC
CASSISSRQGNYGYTF
>TRBJ2-7|-|TRBD2|TRBV27|18
TGTGCCAGCAGTTCCGCTTTGGGGACTAGCGGGAGCCCCTACGAGCAGTACTTC
CASSSALGTSGSPYEQYF
>TRBJ2-1|medium-sized|-|TRBV11-3|15
TGTGCCAGCAGCCCACCGGGCCTGGGGGCGAATGAGCAGTTCTTC
CASSPPGLGANEQFF
>TRBJ2-2|-|-|TRBV29-1|14
TGCAGCGTCCGAAGGCAGGGCGCGTCCGGGGAGCTGTTTTTT
CSVRRQGASGELFF
>TRBJ2-7|-|TRBD2|TRBV27|14
TGTGCCAGCAGTTTCGCACTAGCGGGAGCAGGGCAGTACTTC
CASSFALAGAGQYF
>TRBJ1-6|-|-|TRBV5-5|15
TGTGCCAGCAGCTTTGCCGGTTTCGATAATTCACCCCTCCACTTT
CASSFAGFDNSPLHF
>TRBJ2-5|-|-|TRBV5-1|14
TGCGCCAGCAGCCCGCAGCCTAGCGAAGAGACCCAGTACTTC
CASSPQPSEETQYF
>TRBJ2-1|-|-|TRBV23-1|14
TGCGCCAGCAGTCCTAGGAGCTCCTACAATGAGCAGTTCTTC
CASSPRSSYNEQFF
>TRBJ2-1|once|TRBD2|TRBV5-1|15
TGCGCCAGCTCAAATGGAGGCGGGAGTAAAAATGAGCAGTTCTTC
CASSNGGGSKNEQFF
>TRBJ2-7|-|TRBD1|TRBV5-1|15
TGCGCCAGCAGCTTAACCGGGACAGGGCCCTACGAGCAGTACTTC
CASSLTGTGPYEQYF
>TRBJ1-6|-|TRBD1|TRBV7-9|12
TGTGCCAGCAGCTCAGGGGGTTCACCCCTCCACTTT
CASSSGGSPLHF
>TRBJ2-2|-|-|TRBV18|13
TGTGCCAGCTCACCCATTGAGGCCGGGGAGCTGTTTTTT
CASSPIEAGELFF
>TRBJ1-4|-|-|TRBV9|15
TGTGCCAGCAGCGTAGAAAGTGGGAGGGGTGAAAAACTGTTTTTT
CASSVESGRGEKLFF
>TRBJ1-5|-|-|TRBV3-1/TRBV3-2|14
TGTGCCAGCAGCCCCGGGGGATCTAATCAGCCCCAGCATTTT
CASSPGGSNQPQHF
>TRBJ1-1|-|-|TRBV6-5|14
TGTGCCAGCAGTTACGGTAGGAGGAACACTGAAGCTTTCTTT
CASSYGRRNTEAFF
>TRBJ1-5|-|TRBD1|TRBV7-2|15
TGTGCCAGCAGACTAGACAGGGGTAAGGGTCAGCCCCAGCATTTT
CASRLDRGKGQPQHF
>TRBJ2-1|-|TRBD2|TRBV13|22
TGTGCCAGCAGCTCCGGACTAGCGGGAGCCCCCGGGGTCTCCTCCTCGTACAATGAGCAGTTCTTC
CASSSGLAGAPGVSSSYNEQFF
>TRBJ1-6|-|-|TRBV5-5|14
TGTGCCAGCAGCTTATCAGGGTTTAATTCACCCCTCCACTTT
CASSLSGFNSPLHF
>TRBJ2-7|-|-|TRBV2|11
TGTGCCAGCACGGAGCTCATGGAGCAGTACTTC
CASTELMEQYF
>TRBJ1-1|-|TRBD1|TRBV28|15
TGTGCCAGCAGGGGGGACAGGGTCCGTGGGACTGAAGCTTTCTTT
CASRGDRVRGTEAFF
>TRBJ2-7|-|-|TRBV24-1|10
TGTGCCACCAATCGAGTTGAGCAGTACTTC
CATNRVEQYF
>TRBJ1-1|-|TRBD1|TRBV11-2|17
TGTGCCAGCAGCAAAAGACAGGGGGCCCTTCAGAACACTGAAGCTTTCTTT
CASSKRQGALQNTEAFF
>TRBJ1-1|-|TRBD1|TRBV6-5|14
TGTGCCAGCAGTTACTCGGGGCAGGGGGGTGTAGCTTTCTTT
CASSYSGQGGVAFF
>TRBJ2-3|-|-|TRBV7-2|15
TGTGCCAGCAGTTTCAGGGTCAAGCTGAGTGATACGCAGTATTTT
CASSFRVKLSDTQYF
>TRBJ2-7|many|TRBD1|TRBV5-8|13
TGTGCCAGCAGCCTGGGACAGAGCTACGAGCAGTACTTC
CASSLGQSYEQYF
>TRBJ2-1|-|-|TRBV28|17
TGTGCCAGCAGCCCCCCCCCTCGACAGGTCTCCTACAATGAGCAGTTCTTC
CASSPPPRQVSYNEQFF
>TRBJ1-5|-|TRBD1|TRBV2|18
TGTGCCAGCAGAAACCGGGACAGGGGACATAATAGCAATCAGCCCCAGCATTTT
CASRNRDRGHNSNQPQHF
>TRBJ1-2|-|-|TRBV7-9|13
TGTGCCAGCAGCTTAATTTCAGATCAAGGCTACACCTTC
CASSLISDQGYTF
>TRBJ2-3|-|TRBD2|TRBV5-1|14
TGCGCCAGCAGCCTAGCGGGAGCATTGGATACGCAGTATTTT
CASSLAGALDTQYF
>TRBJ1-1|-|-|TRBV11-1|14
TGTGCCAGCAGTCCGGGTCAATTGGACACTGAAGCTTTCTTT
CASSPGQLDTEAFF
>TRBJ2-1|-|-|TRBV13|17
TGTGCCAGCGGAGGGGGAGGGGCCAGGGGTTCCTACAATGAGCAGTTCTTC
CASGGGGARGSYNEQFF
>TRBJ2-5|once|-|TRBV14|14
TGTGCCAGCAGCCAACCCCCTTTCGGAGAGACCCAGTACTTC
CASSQPPFGETQYF
>TRBJ2-3|-|-|TRBV6-5|13
TGTGCCAGCAGTCTCTTCGGTACAGATACGCAGTATTTT
CASSLFGTDTQYF